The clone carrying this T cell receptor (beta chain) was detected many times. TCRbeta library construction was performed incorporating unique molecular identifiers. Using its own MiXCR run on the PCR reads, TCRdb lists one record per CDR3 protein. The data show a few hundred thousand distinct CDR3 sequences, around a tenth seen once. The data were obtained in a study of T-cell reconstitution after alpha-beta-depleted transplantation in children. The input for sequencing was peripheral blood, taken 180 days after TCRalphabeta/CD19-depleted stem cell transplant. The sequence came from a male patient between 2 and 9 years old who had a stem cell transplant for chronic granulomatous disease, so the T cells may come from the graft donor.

The CDR3 spells CASSTRGVLNSPLHF. The DNA of the CDR3 is TGTGCCAGCAGTACCCGGGGAGTTCTAAATTCACCCCTCCACTTT. The chain carries TRBV28 and TRBJ1-6; no firm D call. The CDR3 spans 15 residues. The V and J ends lost 5 bases and 7 bases respectively, with 15 bases between them. CDR1 MDHEN and CDR2 SYDVKM come from the germline V gene.